The 13 T cell receptor beta chains below all came from one sample that was sequenced in a study of blood T cell repertoires in COVID-19. The protocol was immunoSEQ multiplex PCR, while the TCRdb copy is restricted to in-frame clones and leaves out a portion. The sample lists about 92,000 clones; 91% were seen once. The source material was peripheral blood. The receptors were gathered from a human donor with active COVID-19. The donor label of this sample is uncertain.

This chain joins TRBV4-3 and TRBJ2-7; TRBD2 aligns across 8 bases. The CDR3 has 16 residues. CDR1 is LGHNA, CDR2 YSLEER, per germline. Unmatched junction bases numbered 5, after V lost 0 bases and J lost 1 base. The CDR3 DNA follows: TGCGCCAGCAGCCAAGAAGGCGCGGGGGGTTCCTACGAGCAGTACTTC. Protein: CASSQEGAGGSYEQYF.

The chain uses TRBV7-2 and TRBJ1-6; TRBD1 is a possible D gene (6 bases). The germline CDR1 and CDR2 sequences are SGHTA and FQGNSA. The CDR3 is made up of 16 amino acids. Trimming cost V 0 bases and J 4 bases, with 10 bases left between them. DNA of the CDR3: TGTGCCAGCAGCTTAGCGGTGACAGGTTATAATTCACCCCTCCACTTT. Protein: CASSLAVTGYNSPLHF.

The J gene is TRBJ2-1, the V gene TRBV5-6; 7 bases are shared with TRBD1. Germline V CDR1 and CDR2: SGHDT, YYEEEE. V trimming: 1 base; J trimming: 3 bases; junction bases outside the gene matches: 7. This CDR3 spans 16 amino acids. The CDR3 loop reads CASSLRGQLVYNEQFF. As DNA, the CDR3 is TGTGCCAGCAGCTTGAGGGGGCAACTGGTCTACAATGAGCAGTTCTTC.

Here the CDR3 DNA reads TGTGCCAGGACAGGGGGCCTTTATAATTCACCCCTCCACTTT. Its protein product is CARTGGLYNSPLHF. The chain recombines TRBV2 with TRBJ1-6; 10 bases agree with TRBD1. The CDR3 length is 14 residues. Trimming at V came to 9 bases and at J to 4 bases, leaving 3 bases not matched to a gene. Per the germline V gene, CDR1 is SNHLY and CDR2 is FYNNEI.

The V gene is TRBV9, the J gene TRBJ2-5; possibly TRBD2 for D (6 bases). Per the germline V gene, CDR1 is SGDLS and CDR2 is YYNGEE. This CDR3 has 14 amino acids. V gave up 2 bases and J gave up 0 bases, with 8 bases separating them. The CDR3 DNA is TGTGCCAGCAGCGTCGGGGGATACCAAGAGACCCAGTACTTC. Protein product: CASSVGGYQETQYF.

This clone was observed once. The chain is built from TRBV4-1 and TRBJ1-1; 7 bases match TRBD1. Per germline, CDR1 MGHRA and CDR2 YSYEKL. The junction had 3 bases not matched to a gene; V was cut back by 4 bases and J by 4 bases. The CDR3 runs to 13 residues. The CDR3 coding sequence is TGCGCCAGCAGCCGGGGACAGTCCACTGAAGCTTTCTTT. Its protein product is CASSRGQSTEAFF.

The chain recombines TRBV6-1 with TRBJ2-3; possibly TRBD2 for D (6 bases). The CDR3 totals 15 residues. Trimming stripped 2 bases from V and 6 bases from J, with 15 bases between. Germline V gene data show CDR1 as MNHNS and CDR2 as SASEGT. Written as DNA, the CDR3 is TGTGCCAGCAGTGAACGGTGGAGGGGCCCGGATACGCAGTATTTT. It translates to CASSERWRGPDTQYF.

This clone has a handful of counts. The chain is built from TRBV21-1 and TRBJ1-1; the table's D call of TRBD1 was not tested on the DNA. TRBV21-1 is noted as a pseudogene. This CDR3 region has 14 residues. CDR3 in DNA: TGTGCCAGCAGGTTCGCAGGGGTGAACACTGAAGCTTTCTTT. Its translation is CASRFAGVNTEAFF.

This chain connects TRBV5-1 to TRBJ1-3, with 8 bases that match TRBD1. The CDR3 spans 15 residues. V gave up 4 bases and J gave up 4 bases; unmatched junction bases: 7. The germline V gene has CDR1 SGHRS and CDR2 YFSETQ. The CDR3: CASSPMTGDGNTIYF. The CDR3 DNA reads TGCGCCAGCAGCCCAATGACAGGGGACGGAAACACCATATATTTT.

This chain connects TRBV10-3 to TRBJ1-2; D is unclear. The CDR3 totals 12 residues. V was trimmed by 8 bases and J by 6 bases, leaving 13 bases between them. Per germline, CDR1 ENHRY and CDR2 SYGVKD. The CDR3 DNA reads as TGTGCCATCCTAATCCCAGGCCATGGCTACACCTTC. Its protein is CAILIPGHGYTF.

The rearrangement uses TRBV24-1 and TRBJ1-4, with 7 bases matching TRBD1. V gave up 3 bases and J gave up 0 bases; unmatched junction bases: 9. Germline V gene lookup returns CDR1 KGHDR and CDR2 SFDVKD. CDR3 length equals 18 residues. The CDR3 reads CATSDPGTETATNEKLFF. The CDR3 DNA follows: TGTGCCACCAGTGATCCCGGGACAGAGACCGCAACTAATGAAAAACTGTTTTTT.

This clone was counted once. The chain links TRBV3-1 (or the pseudogene TRBV3-2) to TRBJ2-3; D unclear. Trimming took 0 bases from V and 4 from J, leaving 11 bases between them. The CDR3 loop spans 15 amino acids. CDR1 and CDR2 (germline): LGHDT, YNNKEL (reference sequence). CDR3 region: CASSQDYQSPDTQYF. The DNA for the CDR3 is TGTGCCAGCAGCCAAGATTACCAGTCACCAGATACGCAGTATTTT.

J is TRBJ1-2 and V is TRBV5-4; 8 bases line up with TRBD1. This CDR3 spans 14 amino acids. J lost 3 bases, V lost 2 bases, and 3 bases had no gene match. Per the germline V gene, CDR1 is SGHNT and CDR2 is YYREEE (reference sequence). The CDR3 is CASSFQGADYGYTF. In DNA form, the CDR3 reads TGTGCCAGCAGCTTTCAGGGGGCAGACTATGGCTACACCTTC.